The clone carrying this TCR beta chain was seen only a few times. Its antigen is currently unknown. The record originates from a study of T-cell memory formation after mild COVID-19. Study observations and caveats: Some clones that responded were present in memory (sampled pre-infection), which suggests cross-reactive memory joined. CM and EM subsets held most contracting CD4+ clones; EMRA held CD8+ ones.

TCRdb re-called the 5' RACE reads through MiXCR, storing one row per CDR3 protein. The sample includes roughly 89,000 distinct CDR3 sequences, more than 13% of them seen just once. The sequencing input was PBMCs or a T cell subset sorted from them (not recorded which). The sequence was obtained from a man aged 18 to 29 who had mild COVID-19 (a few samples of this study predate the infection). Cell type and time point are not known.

The CDR3: CASSLGAGDEQYF. CDR3 in DNA: TGTGCCAGCAGCTTAGGAGCGGGGGATGAGCAGTACTTC. V is TRBV5-4 and J is TRBJ2-7, with 8 bases aligning to TRBD2. The V and J ends lost 2 bases and 7 bases, in that order; junction bases with no gene match: 5. Germline values: CDR1 SGHNT, CDR2 YYREEE (reference sequence). There are 13 residues in the CDR3.